Listed here are 29 T cell receptor beta chains from one sample, sequenced in a study of CD8+ T cells in alopecia areata. Sequencing relied on a cDNA template that was reverse transcribed from extracted RNA. Only in-frame clones appear in the TCRdb table, and some are missing; sequencing was by immunoSEQ multiplex PCR. Found here are fewer than 250,000 clones, around 56% of them singletons; the top ten hold 0.65% to 0.7%. Treatment reported: oral pan-JAK inhibitor, 5-10 mg twice daily. The sequencing here drew on CD4+ T cells sorted from blood, taken at week 4, from a patient treated with tofacitinib. The receptors were gathered from a human donor with alopecia areata.

The J gene is TRBJ1-5, the V gene TRBV29-1; no definite D call. The CDR3 spans 12 residues. Per the germline V gene, CDR1 is SQVTM and CDR2 is ANQGSEA. V lost 4 bases, J lost 9 bases, and 13 bases lay in between. Here the CDR3 reads CSVAEGMGPQHF. In DNA, the CDR3 is TGCAGCGTTGCAGAGGGTATGGGGCCCCAGCATTTT.

The chain employs TRBV5-1 and TRBJ2-1, with 7 bases fitting TRBD2. The CDR3 is 17 residues long. Germline loops: CDR1 SGHRS, CDR2 YFSETQ. V shed 3 bases, J shed 0 bases, and the junction held 9 bases outside the gene matches. CDR3 protein: CASSSQAGPSSYNEQFF. CDR3 coding DNA: TGCGCCAGCAGCTCCCAAGCGGGGCCAAGCTCCTACAATGAGCAGTTCTTC.

The table lists this clone with a few counts. The V and J genes are TRBV29-1 and TRBJ2-3; 7 nucleotides align to TRBD1. This CDR3 comprises 15 residues. Germline V gene lookup returns CDR1 SQVTM and CDR2 ANQGSEA. Trimming at V came to 7 bases and at J to 3 bases, leaving 13 bases not matched to a gene. CDR3 sequence (DNA): TGCAGCGCCGGCCCCAGGGGGATAGCAACAGATACGCAGTATTTT. Translating gives CSAGPRGIATDTQYF.

The chain joins TRBV5-1 to TRBJ2-3, with 8 bases fitting TRBD1. This CDR3 contains 16 residues. Germline V CDR1 and CDR2: SGHRS, YFSETQ. V was clipped by 0 bases and J by 6 bases; unmatched bases: 9. The CDR3: CASSLVAQGAADTQYF. In nucleotides, the CDR3 is TGCGCCAGCAGCTTGGTTGCCCAGGGGGCGGCGGATACGCAGTATTTT.

V and J are TRBV6-1 and TRBJ2-5; 12 positions match TRBD2. The junction had 7 bases not matched to a gene; V was cut back by 3 bases and J by 5 bases. The CDR3 loop spans 16 amino acids. Germline CDR1 reads MNHNS; CDR2 reads SASEGT. CDR3 sequence: CASSDVTSGRGETQYF. The CDR3 DNA reads TGTGCCAGCAGTGACGTGACTAGCGGGAGAGGGGAGACCCAGTACTTC.

This clone was seen a handful of times. The chain has TRBV29-1 and TRBJ2-1; a weak D match, TRBD1 (5 bases). The CDR3 totals 12 residues. The V end lost 8 bases, the J end lost 8 bases, and 16 bases lay between the germline ends. The germline CDR1 and CDR2 sequences are SQVTM and ANQGSEA. CDR3 sequence: CSTSVGADEQFF. Here the CDR3 DNA reads TGCAGCACCTCGGTAGGGGCAGATGAGCAGTTCTTC.

The chain uses TRBV30 and TRBJ2-2; TRBD1 might be the D (6 bases). Trimming took off 2 bases at V and 2 bases at J, with 12 bases between the two ends. The CDR3 covers 15 residues. CDR1 GTSNPN and CDR2 SVGIG come from the germline V gene (reference sequence). The CDR3 DNA reads as TGTGCCTGGAGTACCGGACAGATAAACACCGGGGAGCTGTTTTTT. Amino acid sequence: CAWSTGQINTGELFF.

The genes are TRBV29-1 and TRBJ2-5; 7 nucleotides align to TRBD2. CDR1 is SQVTM and CDR2 is ANQGSEA in the germline V gene. Trimming at V came to 0 bases and at J to 5 bases, leaving 12 bases not matched to a gene. CDR3 length: 16 residues. The CDR3, as DNA: TGCAGCGTTGAAGACGAGCGGGGTGGATCTGGGGAGACCCAGTACTTC. Protein: CSVEDERGGSGETQYF. Full variable domain (missing parts from reference TRBV29-1 and TRBJ2-5): SAVISQKPSRDICQRGTSLTIQCQVDSQVTMMFWYRQQPGQSLTLIATANQGSEATYESGFVIDKFPISRPNLTFSTLTVSNMSPEDSSIYLCSVEDERGGSGETQYFGPGTRLLVL.

V gene TRBV9 combines with J gene TRBJ2-5; 8 nucleotides agree with TRBD1. Germline loops: CDR1 SGDLS, CDR2 YYNGEE. V gave up 2 bases and J gave up 5 bases; unmatched junction bases: 8. There are 15 residues in the CDR3. CDR3 amino acids: CASSVVQGARETQYF. DNA of the CDR3: TGTGCCAGCAGCGTGGTTCAGGGGGCGCGGGAGACCCAGTACTTC.

The rearrangement uses TRBV23-1 and TRBJ2-4; tentative D call: TRBD1 (5 bases). TRBV23-1 is labeled an ORF, and its function is uncertain. V dropped 6 bases and J dropped 3 bases, with 12 bases sitting between them. The CDR3 is 14 amino acids. For the CDR3, the DNA is TGCGCCAGCAGCTTCGGGCAGGGCAAAAACATTCAGTACTTC. Protein sequence: CASSFGQGKNIQYF.

The chain is built from TRBV29-1 and TRBJ2-7; weak D call: TRBD2 (6 bases). The CDR3 spans 13 residues. Trimming left V 6 bases short and J 6 bases short, with 18 bases between. Germline V lookup: CDR1 SQVTM, CDR2 ANQGSEA. Here the CDR3 reads CSVVRDTGIEQYF. In DNA form, the CDR3 reads TGCAGCGTGGTGCGGGATACAGGTATCGAGCAGTACTTC.

This clone was detected a few times. The chain carries TRBV28 and TRBJ2-4; D possibly corresponds to TRBD1 (6 bases). CDR1 is MDHEN, CDR2 SYDVKM, per germline. V was clipped by 6 bases and J by 4 bases, with 13 bases between them. The CDR3 has 14 amino acids. The CDR3 region is CASSPTGQKNIQYF. The CDR3 DNA sequence: TGTGCCAGCAGCCCGACCGGACAGAAAAACATTCAGTACTTC.

This CDR3 reads CSVELQDGLEQFF. In nucleotides, the CDR3 is TGCAGCGTCGAACTTCAGGACGGGCTTGAGCAGTTCTTC. V is TRBV29-1 and J is TRBJ2-1; D gene ambiguous. This CDR3 comprises 13 residues. The V gene's germline CDR1 is SQVTM and CDR2 ANQGSEA. Trimming pared 6 bases from V and 9 bases from J, leaving 18 bases between.

There are a few counts of this clone. The chain combines TRBV29-1 with TRBJ2-3, with 8 bases identical to TRBD2. V gave up 4 bases and J gave up 2 bases; unmatched junction bases: 11. CDR1 is SQVTM, CDR2 ANQGSEA, per germline. The CDR3 runs 16 residues. CDR3 loop: CSVVPDGREFTDTQYF. In DNA form, the CDR3 reads TGCAGCGTTGTCCCTGACGGGAGGGAATTCACAGATACGCAGTATTTT.

The chain is built from TRBV11-2 and TRBJ2-5; 7 nucleotides match TRBD2. This CDR3 contains 15 residues. The germline V gene has CDR1 SGHAT and CDR2 FQNNGV. J lost 4 bases, V lost 5 bases, and 10 bases had no gene match. CDR3 amino acids: CASSPRGRDGETQYF. CDR3 coding DNA: TGTGCCAGCAGCCCCCGGGGGAGGGACGGAGAGACCCAGTACTTC.

The chain combines TRBV29-1 with TRBJ2-2, with D perhaps matching TRBD1 (6 bases). Germline lookup yields CDR1 SQVTM and CDR2 ANQGSEA. The CDR3 runs to 15 residues. Trimming pared 3 bases from V and 7 bases from J, leaving 18 bases between. The CDR3 coding sequence is TGCAGCGTTGATGGACAGAAGGAAATGCACGGGGAGCTGTTTTTT. This codes for CSVDGQKEMHGELFF.

This clone was found many times. The rearrangement links TRBV2 to TRBJ2-2; 10 nucleotides match TRBD2. V dropped 6 bases and J dropped 6; count of bases not matched to a gene: 10. There are 16 residues in the CDR3. Germline V gene sequence: CDR1 SNHLY, CDR2 FYNNEI. The DNA for the CDR3 is TGTGCCAGCAGGAGAAGCGGGAGGGCCGAGGCCGGGGAGCTGTTTTTT. Its protein is CASRRSGRAEAGELFF.

In this sample, this clone turned up a few times. The chain is built from TRBV29-1 and TRBJ1-1; D gene unclear. The CDR3 extends over 12 amino acids. Germline-derived CDR1 and CDR2 are SQVTM and ANQGSEA. Trimming took off 6 bases at V and 4 bases at J, with 12 bases between the two ends. The CDR3 reads CSVGKAGTEAFF. The DNA of the CDR3 is TGCAGCGTGGGGAAGGCTGGCACTGAAGCTTTCTTT.

The J gene is TRBJ2-1, the V gene TRBV7-2; 10 bases align to TRBD1. Germline loops: CDR1 SGHTA, CDR2 FQGNSA. Trimming took 5 bases from V and 3 from J; bases not matched to a gene: 4. This CDR3 region has 15 residues. The CDR3 is CASSLGTGVYNEQFF. As DNA, the CDR3 is TGTGCCAGCAGCCTCGGGACAGGGGTCTACAATGAGCAGTTCTTC.

This clone came up a few times. This chain uses TRBV6-1 with TRBJ2-3; weak D call: TRBD2 (5 bases). CDR1 is MNHNS, CDR2 SASEGT, per germline. V lost 0 bases, J lost 0 bases, and 10 bases lay in between. This CDR3 has 16 residues. CDR3 residues: CASSEARARSTDTQYF. Written as DNA, the CDR3 is TGTGCCAGCAGTGAAGCGCGGGCCCGGAGCACAGATACGCAGTATTTT.

This clone occurred once. Other DNA sequences within the sample encode an identical CDR3. This chain uses TRBV29-1 with TRBJ1-1; maybe TRBD1 (6 bases). CDR3 length: 13 residues. V was clipped by 3 bases and J by 0 bases, with 8 bases between them. Germline V gives CDR1 SQVTM, CDR2 ANQGSEA. CDR3 DNA sequence: TGCAGCGTTGACCGGGGGCTGAACACTGAAGCTTTCTTT. It is translated as CSVDRGLNTEAFF.

CDR3 protein: CASTPGLLGEKLFF. The CDR3 DNA reads as TGCGCCAGCACACCGGGACTCCTAGGCGAAAAACTGTTTTTT. The chain links TRBV5-1 to TRBJ1-4, with D perhaps TRBD1 (5 bases). Per germline, CDR1 SGHRS and CDR2 YFSETQ. The CDR3 length is 14 residues. The V and J ends lost 6 bases and 8 bases respectively, with 17 bases between them.

This sequence joins TRBV2 and TRBJ1-5; 7 bases match TRBD1. The CDR3 is 15 residues long. Germline lookup yields CDR1 SNHLY and CDR2 FYNNEI. V lost 4 bases, J lost 3 bases, and 6 bases stayed unmatched. The CDR3 sequence: CASSAGGAYNQPQHF. The CDR3, as DNA: TGTGCCAGCAGTGCAGGGGGGGCCTACAATCAGCCCCAGCATTTT.

This clone was seen a handful of times. This chain joins TRBV30 and TRBJ2-5; 9 bases match TRBD1. The V gene end was trimmed by 4 bases and the J gene end by 4 bases; junction bases not matched to a gene: 13. The germline V gene has CDR1 GTSNPN and CDR2 SVGIG (reference sequence). There are 16 residues in the CDR3. The CDR3 sequence: CAWTPGQGGLGETQYF. The CDR3 DNA sequence: TGTGCCTGGACTCCGGGACAGGGCGGACTAGGAGAGACCCAGTACTTC.

This clone came up a few times. CDR3 sequence: CASSPRTGNIQYF. CDR3 nucleotides: TGTGCCAGCAGCCCCCGGACAGGAAACATTCAGTACTTC. The chain recombines TRBV9 with TRBJ2-4, with 7 bases aligning to TRBD1. The germline V gene has CDR1 SGDLS and CDR2 YYNGEE. V lost 4 bases, J lost 6 bases, and 4 bases stayed unmatched. This CDR3 contains 13 residues.

V and J are TRBV5-1 and TRBJ1-2, with D possibly matching TRBD1 (5 bases). Trimming removed 4 bases from V and 6 bases from J, with 19 bases in between. In germline, CDR1 is SGHRS, CDR2 YFSETQ. This CDR3 is 15 amino acids long. The CDR3 protein is CASSPSSSRADGYTF. The CDR3 bases are TGCGCCAGCAGCCCATCCTCGTCCAGGGCAGATGGCTACACCTTC.

This clone has only one observation. The CDR3 DNA follows: TGCGCCAGCAGCTCCCTCGGGACATCGGGCCAAGAGACCCAGTACTTC. Translated, it gives CASSSLGTSGQETQYF. This rearrangement joins TRBV4-1 to TRBJ2-5; weak D call: TRBD1 (6 bases). In germline, CDR1 is MGHRA, CDR2 YSYEKL. This CDR3 is built from 16 residues. Trimming cost V 5 bases and J 1 base, with 17 bases left between them.

This rearrangement joins TRBV5-1 to TRBJ2-2, with D hard to call. The germline gives CDR1 SGHRS, CDR2 YFSETQ. V was pared by 6 bases and J by 7 bases, with 7 bases between. The CDR3 loop spans 11 amino acids. DNA for the CDR3: TGCGCCAGCAAATTGAACGGGGAGCTGTTTTTT. This codes for CASKLNGELFF.

V and J are TRBV4-2 and TRBJ2-7; D may be TRBD1 or TRBD2 (6 bases each). This CDR3 contains 15 residues. The germline V gene encodes CDR1 LGHNA and CDR2 YNFKEQ. V shed 7 bases and J shed 3 bases, with 19 bases lying between them. The CDR3 spells CASTGGGGMNYEQYF. The CDR3 DNA reads TGTGCCAGCACCGGCGGAGGGGGGATGAACTACGAGCAGTACTTC.